These T cell receptor beta chains were read from a single sample in a study of control samples from healthy donors and cancer patients. Assay used: immunoSEQ multiplex PCR; TCRdb lists only in-frame clones, some missing. Here the sample spans 130,000 or so clones, about 83% being singletons. Sequencing was carried out using blood. The source of these receptors is a man under 40 in good health. The CDR3 runs from the conserved cysteine through the conserved F or W. The D gene is left open where the match is weak. Clone size appears in some rows only: once, few, many, or a class for an expanded clone.

clone_size,d_call,v_call,j_call,cdr3_aa,cdr3_nt
.,.,TRBV11-2,TRBJ2-5,CASSLEGLIETQYF,TGTGCCAGCAGCTTAGAGGGGCTGATTGAGACCCAGTACTTC
once,.,TRBV2,TRBJ1-2,CASSIESGTNYGYTF,TGTGCCAGCAGTATAGAGTCAGGCACTAACTATGGCTACACCTTC
.,.,TRBV29-1,TRBJ1-4,CSVRKVEKLFF,TGCAGCGTTAGGAAGGTAGAAAAACTGTTTTTT
.,.,TRBV5-4,TRBJ1-4,CASSTQVDEKLFF,TGTGCCAGCAGCACACAGGTGGATGAAAAACTGTTTTTT
.,.,TRBV15,TRBJ1-4,CATSRDPGMTNEKLFF,TGTGCCACCAGCAGAGATCCGGGGATGACTAATGAAAAACTGTTTTTT
.,TRBD1,TRBV30,TRBJ1-3,CAWTGQGGGNTIYF,TGTGCCTGGACTGGACAGGGTGGGGGAAACACCATATATTTT
.,.,TRBV11-2,TRBJ2-5,CASSLRSVGETQYF,TGTGCCAGCAGCCTTCGTTCGGTGGGAGAGACCCAGTACTTC
.,TRBD1,TRBV4-1,TRBJ1-1,CASSHKGQVMNTEAFF,TGCGCCAGCAGCCACAAAGGACAGGTGATGAACACTGAAGCTTTCTTT
once,TRBD1,TRBV3-1/TRBV3-2,TRBJ1-1,CASKRTGTGNTEAFF,TGTGCCAGCAAAAGGACAGGGACGGGAAACACTGAAGCTTTCTTT
.,TRBD1,TRBV7-3,TRBJ1-1,CASSLSPQGDEAFF,TGTGCCAGCAGCTTAAGTCCCCAGGGGGATGAAGCTTTCTTT
.,TRBD1,TRBV6-5,TRBJ1-2,CASSLADGTVYGYTF,TGTGCCAGCAGTTTGGCGGACGGGACAGTGTATGGCTACACCTTC
many,.,TRBV4-1,TRBJ1-1,CASSQEAGVGTEAFF,TGCGCCAGCAGCCAAGAGGCGGGGGTTGGCACTGAAGCTTTCTTT
.,TRBD1,TRBV19,TRBJ2-5,CASSMLTGGFETQYF,TGTGCCAGTAGTATGCTGACAGGGGGATTTGAGACCCAGTACTTC
.,.,TRBV3-1/TRBV3-2,TRBJ1-3,CASSQGGGNTIYF,TGTGCCAGCAGCCAAGGGGGGGGAAACACCATATATTTT
.,TRBD1,TRBV5-1,TRBJ1-4,CASRTGTVQNEKLFF,TGCGCCAGCAGAACCGGGACAGTACAGAATGAAAAACTGTTTTTT
.,.,TRBV2,TRBJ2-7,CASSPTYEQYF,TGTGCCAGCAGTCCTACCTACGAGCAGTACTTC
once,TRBD2,TRBV10-2,TRBJ2-3,CASRAGVATDTQYF,TGCGCCAGCAGAGCGGGGGTAGCCACAGATACGCAGTATTTT
.,.,TRBV18,TRBJ2-5,CASSPPSREETQYF,TGTGCCAGCTCACCACCATCTAGAGAAGAGACCCAGTACTTC
.,.,TRBV30,TRBJ1-1,CAWSPTVGTEAFF,TGTGCCTGGAGCCCAACCGTGGGAACTGAAGCTTTCTTT
.,.,TRBV4-1,TRBJ1-1,CASSQTYKGTEAFF,TGCGCCAGCAGCCAGACCTATAAGGGCACTGAAGCTTTCTTT
few,.,TRBV6-5,TRBJ1-6,CASMQGSNSPLHF,TGTGCCAGCATGCAGGGCAGTAATTCACCCCTCCACTTT
.,.,TRBV12-3/TRBV12-4,TRBJ1-4,CASQRAGNEKLFF,TGTGCCAGCCAGCGGGCGGGCAATGAAAAACTGTTTTTT
.,.,TRBV30,TRBJ2-1,CALSGGLSYNEQFF,TGTGCCCTATCCGGTGGCCTTTCCTACAATGAGCAGTTCTTC
.,.,TRBV11-2,TRBJ2-7,CASSPRTGRGTYEQYF,TGTGCCAGCAGCCCACGCACAGGGAGAGGAACTTACGAGCAGTACTTC
.,.,TRBV2,TRBJ1-1,CASSEWQGLNTEAFF,TGTGCCAGCAGTGAATGGCAGGGTTTGAACACTGAAGCTTTCTTT
.,.,TRBV10-3,TRBJ2-2,CAISESGEGNTGELFF,TGTGCCATCAGTGAGTCGGGTGAAGGGAACACCGGGGAGCTGTTTTTT
.,TRBD1,TRBV28,TRBJ1-2,CASSLSLGQGEGGYTF,TGTGCCAGCAGTTTATCCCTTGGACAGGGTGAGGGCGGCTACACCTTC
.,TRBD1,TRBV10-3,TRBJ2-1,CAISEGDSYNEQFF,TGTGCCATCAGTGAAGGGGACAGCTACAATGAGCAGTTCTTC
many,.,TRBV6-5,TRBJ1-5,CASSQGQPQHF,TGTGCCAGCAGCCAGGGGCAGCCCCAGCATTTT